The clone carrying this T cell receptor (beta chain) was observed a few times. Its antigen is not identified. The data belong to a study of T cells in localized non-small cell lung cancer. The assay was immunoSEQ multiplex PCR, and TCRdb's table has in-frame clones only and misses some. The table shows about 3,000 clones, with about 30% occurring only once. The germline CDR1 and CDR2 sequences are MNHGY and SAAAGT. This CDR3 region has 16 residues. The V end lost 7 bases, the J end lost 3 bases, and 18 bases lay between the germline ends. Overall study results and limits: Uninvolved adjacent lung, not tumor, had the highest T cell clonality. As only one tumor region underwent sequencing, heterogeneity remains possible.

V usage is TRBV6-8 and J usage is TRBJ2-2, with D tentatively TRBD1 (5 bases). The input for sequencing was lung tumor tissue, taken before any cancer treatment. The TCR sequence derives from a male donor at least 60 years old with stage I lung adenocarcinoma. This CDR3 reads CASNPTGRVDTGELFF. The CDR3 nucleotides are TGTGCCAGCAACCCTACGGGCAGGGTTGACACCGGGGAGCTGTTTTTT.